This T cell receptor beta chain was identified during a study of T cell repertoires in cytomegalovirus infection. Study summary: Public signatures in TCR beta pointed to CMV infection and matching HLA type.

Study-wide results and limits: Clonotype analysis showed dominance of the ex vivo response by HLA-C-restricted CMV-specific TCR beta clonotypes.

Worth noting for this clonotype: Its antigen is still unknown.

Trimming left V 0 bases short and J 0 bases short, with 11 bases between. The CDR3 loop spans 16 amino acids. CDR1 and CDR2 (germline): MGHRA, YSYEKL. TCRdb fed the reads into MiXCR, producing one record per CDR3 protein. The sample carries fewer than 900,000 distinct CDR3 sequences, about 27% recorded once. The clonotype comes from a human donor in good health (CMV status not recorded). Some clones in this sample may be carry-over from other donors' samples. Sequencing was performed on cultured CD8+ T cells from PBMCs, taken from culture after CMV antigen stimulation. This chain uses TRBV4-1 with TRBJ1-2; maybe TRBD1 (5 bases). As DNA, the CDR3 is TGCGCCAGCAGCCAAGAAAGTAAGACAGCTAACTATGGCTACACCTTC. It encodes CASSQESKTANYGYTF.